This TCR beta chain came from a study of T cells after somatic rescue of genetic block. Profiling relied on immunoSEQ multiplex PCR, and the TCRdb table lists in-frame clones only, not all of them. The profile covers around 50,000 clones, with 90% to 97% appearing a single time and under 0.095% taken by the ten largest. The TCR was taken from a child under two years old. Sequencing was performed on peripheral blood mononuclear cells (PBMCs).

Here the CDR3 DNA reads TGTGCCAGCAGGTCCGGGACAGGGAAGACTGGGGCCAACGTCCTGACTTTC. It is translated as CASRSGTGKTGANVLTF. The chain recombines TRBV28 with TRBJ2-6, with 9 bases fitting TRBD1. The V and J ends lost 6 bases and 2 bases, in that order; junction bases with no gene match: 8. The length of the CDR3 is 17 residues. Germline V gene lookup returns CDR1 MDHEN and CDR2 SYDVKM.